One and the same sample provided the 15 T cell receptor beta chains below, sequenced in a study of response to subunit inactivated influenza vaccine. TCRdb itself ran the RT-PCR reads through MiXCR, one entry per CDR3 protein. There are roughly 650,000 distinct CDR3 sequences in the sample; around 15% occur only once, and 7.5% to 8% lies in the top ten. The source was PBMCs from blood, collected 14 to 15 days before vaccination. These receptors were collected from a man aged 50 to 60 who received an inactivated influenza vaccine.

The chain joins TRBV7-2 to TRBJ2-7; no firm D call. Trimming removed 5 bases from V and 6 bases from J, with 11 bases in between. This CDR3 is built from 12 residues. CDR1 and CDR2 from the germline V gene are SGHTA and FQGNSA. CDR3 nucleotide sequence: TGTGCCAGCAGCACTCCCCTAGGCGAGCAGTACTTC. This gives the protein CASSTPLGEQYF.

The CDR3 loop reads CASSITPWGDTQYF. The CDR3 DNA follows: TGTGCCAGTAGTATCACCCCCTGGGGAGATACGCAGTATTTT. The rearrangement links TRBV19 to TRBJ2-3, with D hard to call. Germline V gives CDR1 LNHDA, CDR2 SQIVND (reference sequence). V was cut by 3 bases and J by 5 bases, with 12 bases left in between. The CDR3 has 14 residues.

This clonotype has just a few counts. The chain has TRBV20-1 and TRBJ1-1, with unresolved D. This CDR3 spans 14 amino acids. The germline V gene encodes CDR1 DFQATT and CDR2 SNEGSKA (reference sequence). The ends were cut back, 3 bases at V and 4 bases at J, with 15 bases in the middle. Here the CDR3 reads CSASFGHPGTEAFF. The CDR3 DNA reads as TGCAGTGCTAGTTTCGGGCACCCGGGCACTGAAGCTTTCTTT.

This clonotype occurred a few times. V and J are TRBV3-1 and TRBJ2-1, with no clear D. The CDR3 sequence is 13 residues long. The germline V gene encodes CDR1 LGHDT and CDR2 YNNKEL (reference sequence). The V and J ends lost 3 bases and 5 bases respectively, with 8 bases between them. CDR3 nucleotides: TGTGCCAGCAGCCAGTCAGCGAACAATGAGCAGTTCTTC. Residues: CASSQSANNEQFF.

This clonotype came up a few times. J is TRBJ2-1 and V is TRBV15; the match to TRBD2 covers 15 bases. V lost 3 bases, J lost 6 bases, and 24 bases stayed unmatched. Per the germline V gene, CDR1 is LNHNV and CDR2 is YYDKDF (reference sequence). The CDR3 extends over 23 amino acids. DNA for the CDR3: TGTGCCACCAGCAGCACCGCTCCGTCCGGGACTAGCGGGAGGTACCAGTGGGGCAATGAGCAGTTCTTC. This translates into CATSSTAPSGTSGRYQWGNEQFF.

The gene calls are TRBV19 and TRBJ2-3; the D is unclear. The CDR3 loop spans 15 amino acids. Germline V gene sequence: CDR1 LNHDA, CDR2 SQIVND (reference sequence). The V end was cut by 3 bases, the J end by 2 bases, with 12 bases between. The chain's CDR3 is CASSIVDTLTDTQYF. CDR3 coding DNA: TGTGCCAGTAGTATTGTCGACACGCTCACAGATACGCAGTATTTT.

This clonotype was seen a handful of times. Here the CDR3 DNA reads TGTGCCAGCGCAGGGGCTACTGACTACGAGCAGTACTTC. It is translated as CASAGATDYEQYF. V is TRBV2 and J is TRBJ2-7, with a weak D call TRBD1 (6 bases). There are 13 residues in the CDR3. Germline V lookup: CDR1 SNHLY, CDR2 FYNNEI. V lost 8 bases, J lost 3 bases, and 14 bases lay in between.

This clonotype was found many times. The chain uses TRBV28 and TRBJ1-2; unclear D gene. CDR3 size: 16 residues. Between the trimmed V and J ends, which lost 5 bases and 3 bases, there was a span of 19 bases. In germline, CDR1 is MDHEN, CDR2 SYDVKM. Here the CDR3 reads CASSPDFRGFHYGYTF. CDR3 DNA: TGTGCCAGCAGTCCCGACTTTCGGGGATTCCACTATGGCTACACCTTC.

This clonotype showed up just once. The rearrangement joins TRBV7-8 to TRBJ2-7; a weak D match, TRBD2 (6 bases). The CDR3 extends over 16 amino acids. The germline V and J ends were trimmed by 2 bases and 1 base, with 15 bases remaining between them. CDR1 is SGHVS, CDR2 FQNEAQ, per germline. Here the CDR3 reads CASSLWGGAGSYEQYF. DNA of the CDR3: TGTGCCAGCAGCTTATGGGGCGGGGCGGGATCCTACGAGCAGTACTTC.

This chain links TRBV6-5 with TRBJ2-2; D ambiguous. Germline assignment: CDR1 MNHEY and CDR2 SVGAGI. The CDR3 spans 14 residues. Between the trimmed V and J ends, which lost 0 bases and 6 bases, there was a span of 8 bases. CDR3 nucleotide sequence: TGTGCCAGCAGTTACTCGGCTGTGGCCGGGGAGCTGTTTTTT. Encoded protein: CASSYSAVAGELFF.

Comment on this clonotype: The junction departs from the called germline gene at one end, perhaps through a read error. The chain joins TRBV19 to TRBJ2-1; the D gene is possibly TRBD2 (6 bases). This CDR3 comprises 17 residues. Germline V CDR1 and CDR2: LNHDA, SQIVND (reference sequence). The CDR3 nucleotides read TGTGCCAGTAGGATAGGGCGGGATTCGGATTCCTACAATGAGCAGTTCTTC. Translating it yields CASRIGRDSDSYNEQFF.

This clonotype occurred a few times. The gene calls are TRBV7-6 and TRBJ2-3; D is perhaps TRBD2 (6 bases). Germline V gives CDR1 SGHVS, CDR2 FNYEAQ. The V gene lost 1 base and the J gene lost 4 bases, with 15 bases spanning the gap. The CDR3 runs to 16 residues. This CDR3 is CASSLVVGGGADTQYF. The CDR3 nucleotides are TGTGCCAGCAGCTTAGTGGTAGGAGGAGGGGCAGATACGCAGTATTTT.

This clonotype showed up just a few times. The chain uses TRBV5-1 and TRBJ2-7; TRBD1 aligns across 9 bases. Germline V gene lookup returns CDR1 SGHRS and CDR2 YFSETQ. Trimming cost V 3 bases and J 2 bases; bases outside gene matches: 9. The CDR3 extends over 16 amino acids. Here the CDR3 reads CASSSSGQGLTYEQYF. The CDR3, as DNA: TGCGCCAGCAGCTCCTCCGGACAGGGGCTAACCTACGAGCAGTACTTC.

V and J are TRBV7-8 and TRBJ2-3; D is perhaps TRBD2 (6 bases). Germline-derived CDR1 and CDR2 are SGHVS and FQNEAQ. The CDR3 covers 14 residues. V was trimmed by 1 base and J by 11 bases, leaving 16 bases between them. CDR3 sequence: CASSLGLRDSRQYF. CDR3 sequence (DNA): TGTGCCAGCAGCTTAGGCTTACGGGACTCCAGGCAGTATTTT.

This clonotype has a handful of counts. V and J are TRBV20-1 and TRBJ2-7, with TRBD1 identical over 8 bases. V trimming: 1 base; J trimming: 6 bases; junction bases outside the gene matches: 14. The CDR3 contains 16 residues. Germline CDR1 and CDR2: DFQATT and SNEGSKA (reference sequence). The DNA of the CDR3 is TGCAGTGCTAGAGCTCCCGGACAGGGATCCCGGGGCGAGCAGTACTTC. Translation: CSARAPGQGSRGEQYF.